These 19 T cell receptor beta chains were sequenced from one sample in a study of blood T cell repertoires in COVID-19. Sequencing was performed with immunoSEQ multiplex PCR; in TCRdb, only in-frame clones are kept and a portion is missing. The table shows 200,000 to 250,000 clones, with roughly 83% occurring only once. The sample taken for sequencing was peripheral blood. The receptors shown here come from a man at least 80 years old with acute or convalescent COVID-19.

J is TRBJ2-7 and V is TRBV25-1; 8 nucleotides line up with TRBD1. CDR3 size: 13 residues. V shed 6 bases, J shed 3 bases, and the junction held 4 bases outside the gene matches. The germline CDR1 and CDR2 sequences are MGHDK and SYGVNS. The CDR3 nucleotides read TGTGCCAGCAGGCGGACAGGGAGCTACGAGCAGTACTTC. Protein product: CASRRTGSYEQYF.

CDR3: CASSFSSRTDTQYF. In DNA, the CDR3 is TGTGCCAGCAGTTTCTCCTCTAGGACAGATACGCAGTATTTT. The V and J genes are TRBV28 and TRBJ2-3; D uncertain. The CDR3 contains 14 residues. In germline, CDR1 is MDHEN, CDR2 SYDVKM. V shed 3 bases and J shed 3 bases, with 10 bases lying between them. Complete variable domain (other parts from reference TRBV28 and TRBJ2-3): DVKVTQSSRYLVKRTGEKVFLECVQDMDHENMFWYRQDPGLGLRLIYFSYDVKMKEKGDIPEGYSVSREKKERFSLILESASTNQTSMYLCASSFSSRTDTQYFGPGTRLTVL.

CDR3 sequence: CATSRDLSGSSYNEQFF. The CDR3 nucleotides are TGTGCCACCAGCAGAGATCTTAGCGGGAGTTCCTACAATGAGCAGTTCTTC. The V and J genes are TRBV15 and TRBJ2-1; 9 positions agree with TRBD2. V lost 0 bases, J lost 1 base, and 4 bases stayed unmatched. Per the germline V gene, CDR1 is LNHNV and CDR2 is YYDKDF (reference sequence). This CDR3 is built from 17 residues.

The V call is TRBV3-1 (or the pseudogene TRBV3-2), the J call TRBJ2-1, with 8 nucleotides matching TRBD2. CDR3 length: 15 amino acids. The germline CDR1 and CDR2 sequences are LGHDT and YNNKEL (reference sequence). Losses at the gene ends were 4 bases for V and 5 bases for J; bases not matched to a gene: 7. The CDR3 DNA sequence: TGTGCCAGCAGCCGCCGGGGAGCGGGAGACAATGAGCAGTTCTTC. It yields the protein CASSRRGAGDNEQFF.

This rearrangement joins TRBV5-1 to TRBJ2-3; D is possibly TRBD2 (6 bases). Germline V lookup: CDR1 SGHRS, CDR2 YFSETQ. The V gene lost 0 bases and the J gene lost 1 base, with 12 bases spanning the gap. CDR3 length: 16 amino acids. The CDR3 nucleotides are TGCGCCAGCAGCTTGGCGGGCGGAGGGGGCACAGATACGCAGTATTTT. It translates to CASSLAGGGGTDTQYF.

The rearrangement uses TRBV7-2 and TRBJ1-3, with D unclear. V was shortened by 1 base and J by 0 bases, with 7 bases between the two germline ends. The length of the CDR3 is 15 residues. Germline CDR1 reads SGHTA; CDR2 reads FQGNSA. In nucleotides, the CDR3 is TGTGCCAGCAGCTTAGGAAGCCCCTCTGGAAACACCATATATTTT. It encodes CASSLGSPSGNTIYF.

The sample holds a few counts of this clone. The CDR3 sequence: CASSHPGGDNEQFF. CDR3 DNA sequence: TGTGCCAGCAGCCACCCGGGGGGAGACAATGAGCAGTTCTTC. The chain has TRBV3-1 (or the pseudogene TRBV3-2) and TRBJ2-1; TRBD2 matches 7 bases. Germline CDR1 and CDR2: LGHDT and YNNKEL (reference sequence). V lost 3 bases and J lost 5; bases outside the gene matches: 4. CDR3 length: 14 amino acids.

This chain joins TRBV19 and TRBJ1-5; D gene uncertain. CDR1 and CDR2 from the germline V gene are LNHDA and SQIVND (reference sequence). This CDR3 region has 14 residues. V was cut by 5 bases and J by 6 bases, with 14 bases left in between. The CDR3 DNA is TGTGCCAGTAGTCCCCCCGGATCGGGTCAGCCCCAGCATTTT. Protein product: CASSPPGSGQPQHF.

On this clone: Other DNA sequences in this specimen translate into the identical CDR3. V and J are TRBV3-1 (or the pseudogene TRBV3-2) and TRBJ2-1, with a weak D call TRBD2 (5 bases). CDR1 LGHDT and CDR2 YNNKEL come from the germline V gene (reference sequence). The ends were cut back, 1 base at V and 9 bases at J, with 10 bases in the middle. CDR3 length: 13 amino acids. CDR3 sequence (DNA): TGTGCCAGCAGCCAAGCCCGGGGTGGTGAGCAGTTCTTC. Protein sequence: CASSQARGGEQFF.

The rearrangement uses TRBV7-8 and TRBJ1-5; D uncertain. Germline V gives CDR1 SGHVS, CDR2 FQNEAQ. This CDR3 is built from 15 residues. V was pared by 2 bases and J by 3 bases, with 11 bases between. The CDR3 spells CASSLNSLVNQPQHF. The CDR3 DNA is TGTGCCAGCAGCTTAAATTCCCTTGTCAATCAGCCCCAGCATTTT.

The rearrangement joins TRBV5-1 to TRBJ1-2; TRBD1 might be the D (6 bases). From germline, CDR1 is SGHRS and CDR2 YFSETQ. V shed 4 bases and J shed 6 bases, with 16 bases lying between them. The CDR3 extends over 14 amino acids. CDR3 bases: TGCGCCAGCAGCGGGGTCCAGGGGCCCAATGGCTACACCTTC. Translation: CASSGVQGPNGYTF.

The chain joins TRBV19 to TRBJ1-1; 10 nucleotides align to TRBD1. CDR1 is LNHDA and CDR2 is SQIVND in the germline V gene (reference sequence). Trimming cost V 4 bases and J 7 bases; bases outside gene matches: 12. CDR3 length: 16 residues. In DNA, the CDR3 is TGTGCCAGTAGTACCCCAGGGACAGGGGAAACGGGTGAAGCTTTCTTT. Its translation: CASSTPGTGETGEAFF.

The rearrangement joins TRBV7-3 to TRBJ2-7, with 10 bases aligning to TRBD2. Per the germline V gene, CDR1 is SGHTA and CDR2 is FQGTGA. The CDR3 extends over 15 amino acids. With V trimmed by 4 bases and J by 2 bases, 5 bases remained unmatched. The CDR3 region has the DNA TGTGCCAGCAGCTCATCGACTAGCGGGCCCTACGAGCAGTACTTC. Its protein is CASSSSTSGPYEQYF.

CDR3 nucleotides: TGTGCCAGCAGCGCGGGAGGGACAGTAAGCACAGATACGCAGTATTTT. Its protein is CASSAGGTVSTDTQYF. This chain joins TRBV9 and TRBJ2-3; D might be TRBD2 (8 bases). The germline CDR1 and CDR2 sequences are SGDLS and YYNGEE. The CDR3 is made up of 16 amino acids. Trimming took 3 bases from V and 0 from J, leaving 14 bases between them. Looking up the rest from reference TRBV9 and TRBJ2-3 gives the full variable domain: DSGVTQTPKHLITATGQRVTLRCSPRSGDLSVYWYQQSLDQGLQFLIQYYNGEERAKGNILERFSAQQFPDLHSELNLSSLELGDSALYFCASSAGGTVSTDTQYFGPGTRLTVL.

This sequence joins TRBV11-1 and TRBJ1-1; no firm D call. The germline CDR1 and CDR2 sequences are SGHAT and FQDESV (reference sequence). Trimming left V 2 bases short and J 4 bases short, with 5 bases between. There are 12 residues in the CDR3. Here the CDR3 DNA reads TGTGCCAGCAGCTTATTTAGCACTGAAGCTTTCTTT. As protein: CASSLFSTEAFF.

The chain recombines TRBV2 with TRBJ1-1; TRBD1 matches at 10 bases. This CDR3 has 13 residues. The trim removed 6 bases at V and 3 bases at J, leaving 1 base unmatched. CDR1 is SNHLY, CDR2 FYNNEI, per germline. CDR3 DNA sequence: TGTGCCAGCAGGACAGGGGGCTACACTGAAGCTTTCTTT. Its protein is CASRTGGYTEAFF.

The V gene is TRBV5-1, the J gene TRBJ1-2; 7 nucleotides line up with TRBD1. The length of the CDR3 is 14 residues. Unmatched junction bases numbered 4, after V lost 0 bases and J lost 5 bases. The germline CDR1 and CDR2 sequences are SGHRS and YFSETQ. This CDR3 is CASSLGQGSYGYTF. As DNA, the CDR3 is TGCGCCAGCAGCTTGGGACAGGGTTCATATGGCTACACCTTC.

The V call is TRBV5-8, the J call TRBJ1-2; D is ambiguous. The CDR3 consists of 15 residues. The germline V gene has CDR1 SGHTS and CDR2 YDEGEE. Trimming stripped 3 bases from V and 6 bases from J, with 18 bases between. The CDR3 nucleotides are TGTGCCAGCAGCTCATTTAATTTAGACGGGAATGGCTACACCTTC. Translated, it gives CASSSFNLDGNGYTF.

This rearrangement joins TRBV2 to TRBJ2-5, with TRBD1 identical over 7 bases. CDR3 length equals 18 residues. Germline assignment: CDR1 SNHLY and CDR2 FYNNEI. The ends lost 7 bases at V and 5 bases at J; junction bases unmatched: 22. The CDR3 protein is CASTLFPAGSTGVETQYF. In DNA form, the CDR3 reads TGTGCCAGCACTCTCTTCCCCGCGGGCTCTACAGGGGTGGAGACCCAGTACTTC.